This paragraph covers one TCR beta chain sequence. Its antigen remains undetermined. No qualities accompany the bases; no much larger clone lies one base away. In total, approximately 610 healthy bone marrow donors made up the cohort. At the time of sampling, every cohort member was nominally healthy, though immune exposures that went unrecorded were likely present. The donor tested CMV seronegative, placing the donor among the 352 seronegative members of the cohort. Each donor provided a peripheral blood sample, and peripheral blood mononuclear cells were used for TCR beta sequencing. Genomic DNA extraction from the blood cell samples was performed with the Qiagen DNeasy Blood Extraction Kit. The method was the immunoSEQ multiplex PCR assay. For the multiplex PCR, a mixture combining 60 forward primers for TCR Vbeta segments and 13 reverse primers for TCR Jbeta segments was used. A multiplex PCR assay on genomic DNA amplified the CDR3 region of rearranged TCR beta genes. Amplified TCR beta libraries were sequenced as 87-base-pair reads on the Illumina HiSeq System. In the authors' own workflow: Across the 500 to 750 repertoires, a later analysis counted tens of millions of unique TCR beta chains, roughly 11 million of which were shared by at least two donors. Raw reads were error-corrected and collapsed into unique sequences with a nearest-neighbor algorithm that merged closely related sequences to remove PCR and sequencing errors. Alignment of CDR3 sequences to IMGT reference sequences was used to assign V, D and J gene segments. For a sequence to be retained, at least a six-nucleotide match to both a V gene segment and a J gene segment was required. Rearrangements were classified as productive when the CDR3 lacked stop codons and remained in frame with V and J, and all other rearrangements were classified as non-productive. CDR3 was defined according to IMGT convention as the region running from the second conserved V-encoded cysteine to the conserved J-encoded phenylalanine. Sequences without an unambiguous match to a single V gene segment were excluded from the earlier analysis of a few hundred of the donors. An earlier analysis of 550 to 650 of the donors classified V segments as functional when productive rearrangements were above 56.7% and as segregating when the standard deviation between donors was above 5%. A statistical classification framework was built to diagnose cytomegalovirus status from the catalog of TCR beta chain sequences. V and J gene assignment, in a later analysis, came from comparing TCR nucleotide sequences with IMGT/GENE-DB human TR gene sequences. A later analysis assigned CDR3 sequences and most-parsimonious VDJ recombination scenarios with the TCRdist pipeline. In a later analysis, each TCR beta chain was defined by its CDR3 amino acid sequence together with its V-gene family, and reads lacking a unique V-gene family were excluded. In a later analysis, approximately 640 highly shared, low-generation-probability nucleotide sequences were removed to address suspected cross-contamination and a sequencing artifact. A later analysis calculated a clonal expansion index for each public chain from normalized within-repertoire ranks of inferred template counts. In a later analysis, generation probabilities were computed using a VDJ recombination model fitted to out-of-frame rearrangements, and the results were checked against IGoR. In a later analysis, TCR-TCR, TCR-HLA and TCR-CMV co-occurrence was scored with hypergeometric tests, and a repertoire-size bias correction was applied to TCR pairs. In a later analysis, false discovery rates were estimated by permuting HLA or CMV assignments 20 times. In a later analysis, co-occurring TCRs were grouped using DBSCAN, and TCRdist sequence similarity was added for clustering within HLA-allele-positive subsets. Repertoires with fewer than 30,000 or more than 120,000 public chains were left out of co-occurrence clustering, as were a few repertoires with anomalous nucleotide sharing. TCRdb mirrors the immuneACCESS table, restricted to in-frame sequences. Some clones are absent from its copies; in checked studies, under half trace to an unresolved V gene, and the reason for the others is unknown. Clone size and V and J calls were adopted from that table, with D and trimming inferred from the DNA. The sample has 130,000 to 150,000 clones on record, 80% of them singletons. Under 5% of the sample is held by the ten biggest clonotypes.

These data originate in a study of cytomegalovirus exposure and HLA in healthy donors (dated by TCRdb to 2016 to 2017). Study-wide context: According to an earlier analysis of 450 to 650 of the donors, some 180 million T cells yielded 117 million unique TCR beta sequences and 276 Gb of sequence data. An early release covering about 600 HLA-typed donors comprised 250 to 350 gigabases of sequencing data and 85 million to 100 million unique TCR sequences. The genetic ancestry cluster associated with self-reported Caucasian donors included roughly four fifths of the roughly 400 genotyped donors. The study aimed to test whether signatures of past pathogen exposure could be identified by cataloging public T cell receptors. The T cell repertoires of several hundred subjects were profiled by immunosequencing and related to cytomegalovirus serostatus. A separate validation cohort of roughly 130 different subjects was used in addition to the approximately 640-subject first cohort. The study combined high-throughput TCR immunosequencing, statistical association of individual TCRs with disease status, and machine learning to predict cytomegalovirus infection status. To study patterns of TCR occurrence, a later analysis re-analyzed previously published TCR beta repertoires from hundreds of donors and added high-resolution HLA genotyping. Rather than drawing on any new phenotypic data, the later analysis identified candidate immune exposures from TCR beta sequences and the way those sequences occurred across donors. In an earlier analysis of 587 of the donors, high-throughput TCR beta sequencing was used to judge whether each TCR beta V gene segment behaved as functional or pseudogenic. Donor age, sex, ethnicity and CMV serostatus were collected together with the repertoire data. A later genetic analysis took genome-wide SNP genotypes for about three fifths of the 666 donors and used that subset as a discovery cohort. All discovery cohort repertoires had been generated using a single sequencing platform. Class I and class II HLA loci were covered by the typing at four-digit resolution. The number of donors typed differed by locus, with 629-630 for A, B, C, DRB1 and DQB1, about 500 for DQA1, 606 for DPA1, and some 440 for DPB1. About five DR-DQ haplotypes were handled as single units for association and clustering, since linkage in the cohort was strong. Among 398 genotyped donors of the cohort, an average of 235,054 unique TCR beta nucleotide sequences were sequenced per donor, 15% to 20% of them non-productive. Paper-wide results and their limitations: A group of highly shared sequence variants was considered likely to be a technical artifact of the sequencing pipeline. In an earlier analysis of some 500 of the donors, most TCR beta V segments were observed in productive rearrangements about 90% or about 30% of the time, broadly matching IMGT annotations. Because HLA typing was missing for some donors at each locus, association tests included only the typed subset. Several of the top co-occurrence clusters appeared to be linked to parvovirus B19, influenza, CMV and Epstein-Barr virus, according to a later analysis. Compared with equally common non-associated chains, HLA-associated TCR beta chains in a later analysis were more clonally expanded and had lower generation probabilities. A later analysis found that TCR association rates varied across HLA loci, with DRB1 alleles showing the most associated TCRs and HLA-C alleles the fewest. When HLA alleles, especially DR and DQ, strongly co-occurred, attributing TCR associations to individual alleles was difficult. A later genetic analysis reported fewer N-insertions in productive TCRs among donors in an Asian-associated ancestry cluster than the roughly 640-donor mean. Most TCR sequences were observed very rarely across donors, whereas some public TCRs were present in many individuals. In a later analysis, most CMV-associated TCR beta chains were found to appear HLA-restricted, with HLA associations seemingly driven largely by CMV exposure. The classifier was reported to diagnose cytomegalovirus status with high specificity and sensitivity in both the original and validation cohorts. A further reported finding was that TCR beta sequences accurately predicted the HLA-A and HLA-B alleles for most subjects in the first cohort. According to the authors, the approach could potentially be generalized to other disease states and immunological phenotypes. This cohort had only TCR beta chains sequenced, and the lack of alpha or paired-chain data limited which features could be detected. For the cohort, immune exposure information was limited to CMV serostatus. The earlier analysis of almost 600 of the donors excluded roughly 17 rarely observed V segments, including chromosome 9 orphons, because counts were too low. Correlated functional status among segregating V segments might be attributable to linkage disequilibrium, but an unknown experimental factor could not be ruled out. The study gave a list of about 160 TCR beta chains associated with cytomegalovirus. An association between a missense DCLRE1C variant and V-gene and J-gene trimming of TCR beta chains was found in a later genetic analysis and replicated in an independent cohort. A later analysis associated around 16,000 TCR beta sequences with specific HLA alleles at a false discovery rate of 0.05. Three of the identified cytomegalovirus-associated TCR beta chains were confirmed in vitro to be specific for cytomegalovirus antigens. Sequencing depth was assumed to be roughly uniform across donors in the presence/absence analyses, though that assumption may not hold.

The sequence derives from a man aged 40-50 years in good health and CMV-seronegative. The sequencing sample was made of PBMCs.

Read as DNA, the sequence is TGTGCCAGCAGCCAAGGGCCGGCAGGGGGCTTCTCTGAAGCTTTCTTT. This yields the protein CASSQGPAGGFSEAFF. The V gene is TRBV4-2 and the J gene is TRBJ1-1; 8 bases in the junction line up with TRBD1. The germline V gene specifies LGHNA as CDR1 and YNFKEQ as CDR2. V has 1 base trimmed and J has 6 bases trimmed; junction bases matching no gene number 10. The CDR3 contains 16 residues, cysteine and phenylalanine counted. The kept DNA is CDR3 alone, 48 bases in frame from the first base.